The rows below give T cell receptor beta chains drawn from one sample of a study of cytomegalovirus exposure and HLA in healthy donors. Profiling relied on immunoSEQ multiplex PCR, and the TCRdb table lists in-frame clones only, not all of them. This table has roughly 110,000 clones, more than 70% appearing once. The sequenced sample consisted of PBMCs. These receptors came from a man in his forties in good health and CMV-seronegative. Each CDR3 is given with its conserved first and last residue. The D gene is left open where the match is weak. Clone size appears in some rows only: once, few, many, or a class for an expanded clone.

d_call: TRBD1
clone_size: -
v_call: TRBV6-1
j_call: TRBJ1-5
cdr3_aa: CASGRQGSNQPQHF
cdr3_nt: TGTGCCAGCGGCCGACAGGGTAGCAATCAGCCCCAGCATTTT

d_call: -
clone_size: -
v_call: TRBV5-8
j_call: TRBJ1-1
cdr3_aa: CASSLVAGRGETEAFF
cdr3_nt: TGTGCCAGCAGCTTGGTAGCCGGGCGGGGGGAAACTGAAGCTTTCTTT

d_call: -
clone_size: -
v_call: TRBV7-9
j_call: TRBJ1-6
cdr3_aa: CASSFGDGSRSPAPLHF
cdr3_nt: TGTGCCAGCAGCTTCGGGGACGGGAGTAGGTCACCAGCCCCCCTCCACTTT

d_call: -
clone_size: -
v_call: TRBV5-4
j_call: TRBJ2-5
cdr3_aa: CASSPGGRDSETQYF
cdr3_nt: TGTGCCAGCAGCCCTGGGGGTCGGGACTCGGAGACCCAGTACTTC

d_call: TRBD2
clone_size: -
v_call: TRBV4-1
j_call: TRBJ2-1
cdr3_aa: CASSQGPSLAGDYNEQFF
cdr3_nt: TGCGCCAGCAGCCAAGGTCCTTCACTAGCGGGGGACTACAATGAGCAGTTCTTC

d_call: TRBD1
clone_size: -
v_call: TRBV5-1
j_call: TRBJ1-4
cdr3_aa: CASSASGTGVANEKLFF
cdr3_nt: TGCGCCAGCAGCGCCTCCGGGACAGGGGTTGCTAATGAAAAACTGTTTTTT

d_call: -
clone_size: -
v_call: TRBV6-5
j_call: TRBJ1-6
cdr3_aa: CASSYGGARGNSPLHF
cdr3_nt: TGTGCCAGCAGTTACGGCGGGGCTCGGGGGAATTCACCCCTCCACTTT

d_call: -
clone_size: -
v_call: TRBV11-2
j_call: TRBJ1-5
cdr3_aa: CASSQGRNQPQHF
cdr3_nt: TGTGCCAGCAGCCAGGGTCGAAATCAGCCCCAGCATTTT

d_call: TRBD1
clone_size: -
v_call: TRBV19
j_call: TRBJ1-5
cdr3_aa: CASSGTGPQPQHF
cdr3_nt: TGTGCCAGTAGTGGGACAGGGCCTCAGCCCCAGCATTTT

d_call: TRBD2
clone_size: -
v_call: TRBV6-1
j_call: TRBJ2-7
cdr3_aa: CASSGWTSGSDEQYF
cdr3_nt: TGTGCCAGCAGTGGGTGGACTAGCGGGAGTGACGAGCAGTACTTC

d_call: TRBD2
clone_size: -
v_call: TRBV9
j_call: TRBJ2-1
cdr3_aa: CASSVGTGGPLNEQFF
cdr3_nt: TGTGCCAGCAGCGTAGGTACGGGGGGGCCCCTCAATGAGCAGTTCTTC

d_call: -
clone_size: -
v_call: TRBV18
j_call: TRBJ2-7
cdr3_aa: CASSPLSSAFSYEQYF
cdr3_nt: TGTGCCAGCTCACCATTGTCTAGCGCGTTCTCCTACGAGCAGTACTTC

d_call: -
clone_size: -
v_call: TRBV6-1
j_call: TRBJ2-7
cdr3_aa: CASSEGFGGPYEQYF
cdr3_nt: TGTGCCAGCAGTGAAGGGTTCGGAGGCCCCTACGAGCAGTACTTC

d_call: TRBD1
clone_size: few
v_call: TRBV2
j_call: TRBJ1-1
cdr3_aa: CASSEFWGQGNTEAFF
cdr3_nt: TGTGCCAGCAGTGAATTTTGGGGACAGGGGAACACTGAAGCTTTCTTT

d_call: -
clone_size: -
v_call: TRBV5-8
j_call: TRBJ1-5
cdr3_aa: CASSKHQPQHF
cdr3_nt: TGTGCCAGCAGCAAGCATCAGCCCCAGCATTTT

d_call: TRBD1
clone_size: -
v_call: TRBV9
j_call: TRBJ2-7
cdr3_aa: CASSPRQGGDYEQYF
cdr3_nt: TGTGCCAGCAGCCCCCGACAGGGGGGGGACTACGAGCAGTACTTC

d_call: TRBD2
clone_size: -
v_call: TRBV6-5
j_call: TRBJ2-3
cdr3_aa: CASRRQVGGADTQYF
cdr3_nt: TGTGCCAGCAGGCGACAGGTCGGGGGGGCAGATACGCAGTATTTT

d_call: TRBD2
clone_size: once
v_call: TRBV4-2
j_call: TRBJ2-2
cdr3_aa: CASSQVPAGGRGTGELFF
cdr3_nt: TGTGCCAGCAGCCAAGTCCCAGCGGGGGGCCGGGGGACCGGGGAGCTGTTTTTT

d_call: -
clone_size: -
v_call: TRBV6-5
j_call: TRBJ1-1
cdr3_aa: CASSYSAGHTEAFF
cdr3_nt: TGTGCCAGCAGTTACTCGGCGGGGCACACTGAAGCTTTCTTT

d_call: -
clone_size: -
v_call: TRBV5-1
j_call: TRBJ2-3
cdr3_aa: CASSLVQSTDTQYF
cdr3_nt: TGCGCCAGCAGCTTGGTGCAGAGCACAGATACGCAGTATTTT

d_call: -
clone_size: -
v_call: TRBV4-1
j_call: TRBJ1-3
cdr3_aa: CASSQFNRVGNTIYF
cdr3_nt: TGCGCCAGCAGCCAATTTAACAGGGTCGGAAACACCATATATTTT

d_call: -
clone_size: -
v_call: TRBV4-1
j_call: TRBJ1-5
cdr3_aa: CASSLRTGNQPQHF
cdr3_nt: TGCGCCAGCAGCCTCCGGACAGGCAATCAGCCCCAGCATTTT

d_call: -
clone_size: -
v_call: TRBV4-2
j_call: TRBJ2-2
cdr3_aa: CASSQDGGVYTGELFF
cdr3_nt: TGTGCCAGCAGCCAAGATGGCGGGGTCTACACCGGGGAGCTGTTTTTT

d_call: -
clone_size: -
v_call: TRBV28
j_call: TRBJ1-1
cdr3_aa: CASSRLIHTEAFF
cdr3_nt: TGTGCCAGCAGTCGCCTAATACACACTGAAGCTTTCTTT

d_call: TRBD2
clone_size: -
v_call: TRBV11-2
j_call: TRBJ2-1
cdr3_aa: CASKWGGSDNEQFF
cdr3_nt: TGTGCCAGCAAATGGGGGGGTTCGGACAATGAGCAGTTCTTC

d_call: -
clone_size: few
v_call: TRBV6-5
j_call: TRBJ1-6
cdr3_aa: CASRIRDYNSPLHF
cdr3_nt: TGTGCCAGCAGGATCCGGGACTATAATTCACCCCTCCACTTT

d_call: -
clone_size: -
v_call: TRBV6-1
j_call: TRBJ2-1
cdr3_aa: CASSESSMGFGRQFF
cdr3_nt: TGTGCCAGCAGTGAATCTAGCATGGGATTTGGACGGCAGTTCTTC

d_call: -
clone_size: few
v_call: TRBV7-8
j_call: TRBJ2-1
cdr3_aa: CASSSTSGGPGSYNEQFF
cdr3_nt: TGTGCCAGCAGCTCAACGTCAGGGGGGCCGGGCTCCTACAATGAGCAGTTCTTC

d_call: -
clone_size: -
v_call: TRBV7-7
j_call: TRBJ2-5
cdr3_aa: CASSPTWGVGETQYF
cdr3_nt: TGTGCCAGCAGCCCGACGTGGGGGGTGGGGGAGACCCAGTACTTC